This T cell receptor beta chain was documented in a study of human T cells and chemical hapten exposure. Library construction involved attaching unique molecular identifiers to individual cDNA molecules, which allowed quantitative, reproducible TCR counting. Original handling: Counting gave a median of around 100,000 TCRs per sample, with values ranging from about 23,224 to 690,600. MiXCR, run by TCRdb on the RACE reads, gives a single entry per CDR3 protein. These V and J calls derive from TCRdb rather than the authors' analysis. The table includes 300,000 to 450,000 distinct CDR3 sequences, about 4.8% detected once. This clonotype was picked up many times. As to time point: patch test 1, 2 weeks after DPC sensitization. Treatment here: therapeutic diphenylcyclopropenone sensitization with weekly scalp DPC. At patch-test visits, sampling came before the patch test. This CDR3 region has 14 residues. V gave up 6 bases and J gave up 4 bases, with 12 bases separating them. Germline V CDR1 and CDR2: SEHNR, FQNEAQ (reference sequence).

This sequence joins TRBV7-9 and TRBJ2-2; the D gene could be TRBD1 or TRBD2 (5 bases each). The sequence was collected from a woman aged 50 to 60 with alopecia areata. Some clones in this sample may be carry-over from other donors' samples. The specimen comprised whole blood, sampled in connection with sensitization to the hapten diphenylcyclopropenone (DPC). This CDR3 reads CASRSRGGTGELFF. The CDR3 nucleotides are TGTGCCAGCAGATCGAGGGGCGGCACCGGGGAGCTGTTTTTT.